This entry describes one T cell receptor beta chain. This record belongs to a study of OX40 agonist ivuxolimab in advanced cancers. About the study: Ivuxolimab, an antibody that agonizes OX40 (CD134), was administered to the patients. Patients received intravenous ivuxolimab every 2 weeks at 0.01 to 10 mg/kg.

TCRdb's table, derived via immunoSEQ multiplex PCR, lists solely in-frame clones and lacks some. The sample comprises 60,000 or so clones, approximately 86% of which are singletons, and 9.5% to 15% rests with the top ten. Germline loops: CDR1 ENHRY, CDR2 SYGVKD. Trimming cost V 0 bases and J 5 bases, with 10 bases left between them. The CDR3 spans 14 residues. The receptor was derived from an adult with an advanced solid tumor such as melanoma, head and neck, liver or kidney cancer. The source material was CD4+ or CD8+ T cells sorted from blood, sampled in a trial of the OX40 agonist ivuxolimab. The chain carries TRBV10-3 and TRBJ1-1; D remains ambiguous. As DNA, the CDR3 is TGTGCCATCAGTGAGTCGGGTACAGAGACTGAAGCTTTCTTT. Translated, it gives CAISESGTETEAFF.